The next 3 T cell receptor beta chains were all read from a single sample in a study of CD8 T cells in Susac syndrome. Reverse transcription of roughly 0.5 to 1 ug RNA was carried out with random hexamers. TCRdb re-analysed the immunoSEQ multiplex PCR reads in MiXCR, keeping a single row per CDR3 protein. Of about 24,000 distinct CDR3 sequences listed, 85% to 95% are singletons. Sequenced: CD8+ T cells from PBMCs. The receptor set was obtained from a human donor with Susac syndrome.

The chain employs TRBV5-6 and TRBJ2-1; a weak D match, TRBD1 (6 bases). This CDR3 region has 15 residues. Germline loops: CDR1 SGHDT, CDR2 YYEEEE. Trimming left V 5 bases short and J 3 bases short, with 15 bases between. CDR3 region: CASSPGQTVYNEQFF. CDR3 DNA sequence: TGTGCCAGCAGTCCTGGACAGACAGTCTACAATGAGCAGTTCTTC.

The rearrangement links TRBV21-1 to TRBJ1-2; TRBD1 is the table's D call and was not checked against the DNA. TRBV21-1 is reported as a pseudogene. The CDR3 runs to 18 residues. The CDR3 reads CASSKGPGQGTRDYGYTF. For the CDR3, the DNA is TGTGCCAGCAGCAAAGGACCGGGACAGGGGACCCGGGACTATGGCTACACCTTC.

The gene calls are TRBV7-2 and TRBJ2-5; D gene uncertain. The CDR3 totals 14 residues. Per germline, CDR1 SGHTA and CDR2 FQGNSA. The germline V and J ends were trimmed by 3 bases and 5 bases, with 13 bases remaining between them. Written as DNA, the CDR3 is TGTGCCAGCAGCTTGGTTATGGATGCTGAGACCCAGTACTTC. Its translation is CASSLVMDAETQYF. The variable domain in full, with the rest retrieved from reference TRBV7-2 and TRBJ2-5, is GAGVSQSPSNKVTEKGKDVELRCDPISGHTALYWYRQSLGQGLEFLIYFQGNSAPDKSGLPSDRFSAERTGGSVSTLTIQRTQQEDSAVYLCASSLVMDAETQYFGPGTRLLVL.